Following are 28 T cell receptor beta chains from one sample sequenced in a study of blood T cell repertoires in COVID-19. Measured with immunoSEQ multiplex PCR; TCRdb has only the in-frame clones, and not every one. The sample has approximately 60,000 clones; approximately 82% are singletons. Sequencing input: peripheral blood. Source of these receptors: a woman aged 80 or over with acute or convalescent COVID-19.

This clone has only one observation. The rearrangement links TRBV10-3 to TRBJ1-6; D not certain. Deletions cut 3 bases from V and 7 bases from J, with 7 bases between. Per germline, CDR1 ENHRY and CDR2 SYGVKD. CDR3 size: 13 residues. The CDR3: CAISDQANSPLHF. The DNA of the CDR3 is TGTGCCATCAGTGACCAAGCAAATTCACCCCTCCACTTT.

The chain employs TRBV6-5 and TRBJ2-1, with 7 bases that match TRBD2. This CDR3 region has 12 residues. J gave up 4 bases and V 6 bases, and 0 bases lay outside the gene matches. Germline V gene lookup returns CDR1 MNHEY and CDR2 SVGAGI. The CDR3 reads CASRLAYNEQFF. The DNA of the CDR3 is TGTGCCAGCAGACTAGCGTACAATGAGCAGTTCTTC.

This chain joins TRBV27 and TRBJ1-5; D is unclear. V was trimmed by 3 bases and J by 3 bases, leaving 3 bases between them. The CDR3 is 12 residues long. Germline CDR1 MNHEY, CDR2 SMNVEV (reference sequence). CDR3 in amino acids: CASSFHNQPQHF. CDR3 sequence (DNA): TGTGCCAGCAGTTTCCACAATCAGCCCCAGCATTTT.

The rearrangement links TRBV2 to TRBJ1-5, with D maybe TRBD1 (6 bases). The CDR3 loop spans 12 amino acids. Germline V lookup: CDR1 SNHLY, CDR2 FYNNEI. Trimming removed 6 bases from V and 6 bases from J, with 9 bases in between. CDR3 sequence (DNA): TGTGCCAGCAGGCAGGGGTCTCAGCCCCAGCATTTT. This encodes CASRQGSQPQHF.

The chain links TRBV28 to TRBJ2-2, with a tentative D call TRBD2 (6 bases). Germline CDR1 and CDR2: MDHEN and SYDVKM. This CDR3 comprises 12 residues. The ends were cut back, 7 bases at V and 6 bases at J, with 9 bases in the middle. The CDR3 DNA follows: TGTGCCAGCACCTCGGGGGCCGGGGAGCTGTTTTTT. It is translated as CASTSGAGELFF.

The V call is TRBV2, the J call TRBJ2-7, with 8 bases identical to TRBD2. J was trimmed by 1 base and V by 3 bases; bases with no gene match: 2. CDR3 length equals 14 residues. Germline loops: CDR1 SNHLY, CDR2 FYNNEI. The CDR3 here is CASSETSASYEQYF. The CDR3 region has the DNA TGTGCCAGCAGTGAGACTAGCGCTTCCTACGAGCAGTACTTC.

V and J are TRBV28 and TRBJ1-2, with 7 bases that match TRBD1. J lost 2 bases, V lost 6 bases, and 6 bases had no gene match. Germline V gene data show CDR1 as MDHEN and CDR2 as SYDVKM. The CDR3 sequence is 14 residues long. The CDR3 sequence: CASSQGVRNYGYTF. CDR3 bases: TGTGCCAGCAGCCAGGGGGTGAGGAACTATGGCTACACCTTC.

This rearrangement joins TRBV7-8 to TRBJ2-7; D is perhaps TRBD2 (6 bases). V dropped 5 bases and J dropped 2 bases, with 13 bases sitting between them. Germline CDR1 is SGHVS and CDR2 is FQNEAQ. This CDR3 is 14 amino acids long. Here the CDR3 reads CASSPMGGAYEQYF. CDR3 in DNA: TGTGCCAGCAGCCCCATGGGCGGGGCCTACGAGCAGTACTTC.

V gene TRBV4-2 combines with J gene TRBJ2-7; 12 nucleotides align to TRBD2. J was trimmed by 4 bases and V by 5 bases; bases with no gene match: 9. The CDR3 is made up of 16 amino acids. Germline-derived CDR1 and CDR2 are LGHNA and YNFKEQ. CDR3 in amino acids: CASSSRLAGAMYEQYF. The CDR3 nucleotides read TGTGCCAGCAGCTCGCGACTAGCGGGGGCAATGTACGAGCAGTACTTC.

V usage is TRBV2 and J usage is TRBJ1-1, with 12 nucleotides matching TRBD1. Germline V gene lookup returns CDR1 SNHLY and CDR2 FYNNEI. This CDR3 has 14 residues. V dropped 6 bases and J dropped 8; count of bases not matched to a gene: 7. The CDR3 DNA is TGTGCCAGCAGCGCCGGGACAGGGGGCGTCGAAGCTTTCTTT. As protein: CASSAGTGGVEAFF.

This chain uses TRBV27 with TRBJ1-1; tentatively, D is TRBD1 (6 bases). Germline-derived CDR1 and CDR2 are MNHEY and SMNVEV (reference sequence). The ends were cut back, 8 bases at V and 1 base at J, with 14 bases in the middle. This CDR3 has 14 residues. DNA of the CDR3: TGTGCCAGCGCAGTACAGGGCCCGAACACTGAAGCTTTCTTT. The encoded protein is CASAVQGPNTEAFF.

This chain joins TRBV2 and TRBJ2-5; TRBD2 matches at 10 bases. Germline CDR1 and CDR2: SNHLY and FYNNEI. The length of the CDR3 is 15 residues. The V gene end was trimmed by 2 bases and the J gene end by 4 bases; junction bases not matched to a gene: 4. In nucleotides, the CDR3 is TGTGCCAGCAGTGAACTGATAGCGGGGGGAGAGACCCAGTACTTC. This sequence encodes CASSELIAGGETQYF.

The J gene is TRBJ1-1, the V gene TRBV28, with 9 bases lining up with TRBD1. With 6 bases clipped from V and 7 bases from J, the junction kept 9 bases outside the gene matches. Germline lookup yields CDR1 MDHEN and CDR2 SYDVKM. There are 14 residues in the CDR3. CDR3 nucleotides: TGTGCCAGCAGGGACCGGGACAGGGCGCTTGAAGCTTTCTTT. Translating it yields CASRDRDRALEAFF.

This chain connects TRBV10-1 to TRBJ2-2, with a weak D call TRBD1 (6 bases). The V gene lost 5 bases and the J gene lost 3 bases, with 7 bases spanning the gap. Germline CDR1 is WNHNN and CDR2 is SYGVQD (reference sequence). CDR3 size: 13 residues. The CDR3 sequence is CASSTGYTGELFF. The DNA for the CDR3 is TGCGCCAGCAGTACAGGGTACACCGGGGAGCTGTTTTTT.

The chain combines TRBV6-2 or TRBV6-3 with TRBJ2-3; 10 nucleotides line up with TRBD2. V was pared by 3 bases and J by 4 bases, with 16 bases of the junction left unmatched. In germline, CDR1 is MNHEY, CDR2 SVGEGT. The CDR3 consists of 19 residues. CDR3 nucleotide sequence: TGTGCCAGCAGTTATAGCGGCGGGCTAGCGGGAGAGGAAGCAGATACGCAGTATTTT. It codes for CASSYSGGLAGEEADTQYF.

The chain carries TRBV18 and TRBJ2-7; D is ambiguous. Germline assignment: CDR1 KGHSH and CDR2 LQKENI. The CDR3 is 13 amino acids. V was trimmed by 6 bases and J by 2 bases, leaving 11 bases between them. The CDR3 DNA follows: TGTGCCAGCTCCGTTGTAGCAGCCTACGAGCAGTACTTC. Its protein product is CASSVVAAYEQYF.

J is TRBJ2-2 and V is TRBV7-3; 15 positions agree with TRBD2. The CDR3 loop spans 19 amino acids. V trimming: 4 bases; J trimming: 3 bases; junction bases outside the gene matches: 9. Germline V gene sequence: CDR1 SGHTA, CDR2 FQGTGA. The CDR3 nucleotides read TGTGCCAGCAGCTCCGGACTAGCGGGAGGGCCCCTGGACACCGGGGAGCTGTTTTTT. Translation: CASSSGLAGGPLDTGELFF. Full variable domain (remainder filled in from reference TRBV7-3 and TRBJ2-2): GAGVSQTPSNKVTEKGKYVELRCDPISGHTALYWYRQSLGQGPEFLIYFQGTGAADDSGLPNDRFFAVRPEGSVSTLKIQRTERGDSAVYLCASSSGLAGGPLDTGELFFGEGSRLTVL.

This chain links TRBV2 with TRBJ2-3, with D possibly TRBD2 on 5 matching bases. V was cut by 4 bases and J by 2 bases, with 10 bases left in between. Germline-derived CDR1 and CDR2 are SNHLY and FYNNEI. The CDR3 consists of 14 residues. CDR3 in amino acids: CASSVLGITDTQYF. As DNA, the CDR3 is TGTGCCAGCAGTGTACTAGGGATCACAGATACGCAGTATTTT.

This chain uses TRBV6-6 with TRBJ1-1; no reliable D call. The V end was cut by 0 bases, the J end by 0 bases, with 8 bases between. The germline CDR1 and CDR2 sequences are MNHNY and SVGAGI (reference sequence). The CDR3 covers 15 residues. The CDR3 DNA reads as TGTGCCAGCAGTTACTCTCCAGATTTGAACACTGAAGCTTTCTTT. Encoded protein: CASSYSPDLNTEAFF.

The genes are TRBV23-1 and TRBJ2-7; 7 nucleotides line up with TRBD1. TRBV23-1 has ORF status, its function being uncertain. CDR3 length: 14 amino acids. With V trimmed by 3 bases and J by 2 bases, 4 bases remained unmatched. The CDR3 protein is CASSHWTGTYEQYF. CDR3 in DNA: TGCGCCAGCAGTCACTGGACAGGTACCTACGAGCAGTACTTC.

J is TRBJ2-7 and V is TRBV5-4, with 9 bases identical to TRBD1. The CDR3 is 14 residues long. Germline assignment: CDR1 SGHNT and CDR2 YYREEE (reference sequence). V was clipped by 4 bases and J by 6 bases; unmatched bases: 8. The CDR3 is CASSVSGQGGEQYF. CDR3 in DNA: TGTGCCAGCAGCGTATCGGGACAGGGAGGCGAGCAGTACTTC. Using reference TRBV5-4 and TRBJ2-7 for the parts outside the CDR3, the full variable domain is ETGVTQSPTHLIKTRGQQVTLRCSSQSGHNTVSWYQQALGQGPQFIFQYYREEENGRGNFPPRFSGLQFPNYSSELNVNALELDDSALYLCASSVSGQGGEQYFGPGTRLTVT.

The chain has TRBV28 and TRBJ2-7; a weak D match, TRBD2 (6 bases). Germline V CDR1 and CDR2: MDHEN, SYDVKM. The germline V and J ends were trimmed by 10 bases and 2 bases, with 12 bases remaining between them. The CDR3 length is 12 residues. The CDR3: CATRTIAYEQYF. The CDR3 DNA reads as TGTGCCACCAGGACTATAGCCTACGAGCAGTACTTC.

The J gene is TRBJ1-1, the V gene TRBV19; 8 nucleotides match TRBD1. Germline-derived CDR1 and CDR2 are LNHDA and SQIVND (reference sequence). The CDR3 covers 15 residues. V lost 3 bases and J lost 0; bases outside the gene matches: 3. The CDR3 bases are TGTGCCAGTAGTATGGCAGGGGGCCTGAACACTGAAGCTTTCTTT. Its translation is CASSMAGGLNTEAFF.

The chain couples TRBV7-9 to TRBJ1-2, with TRBD1 as a possible D gene (6 bases). CDR1 is SEHNR and CDR2 is FQNEAQ in the germline V gene (reference sequence). The CDR3 loop spans 14 amino acids. The V end was cut by 5 bases, the J end by 8 bases, with 18 bases between. Written as DNA, the CDR3 is TGTGCCAGCAGCCCTACAGGGAGGGGAGGAGGCTACACCTTC. Its translation is CASSPTGRGGGYTF.

This chain joins TRBV24-1 and TRBJ2-1; 10 positions agree with TRBD2. This CDR3 has 14 residues. CDR1 KGHDR and CDR2 SFDVKD come from the germline V gene. Trimming took 9 bases from V and 6 from J; bases not matched to a gene: 7. CDR3 region: CATSSSGGANEQFF. The DNA of the CDR3 is TGTGCCACCTCCTCCAGCGGGGGGGCCAATGAGCAGTTCTTC.

V usage is TRBV27 and J usage is TRBJ2-5; 11 nucleotides agree with TRBD2. The CDR3 contains 16 residues. The trim removed 5 bases at V and 1 base at J, leaving 6 bases unmatched. Looked up from germline, CDR1 is MNHEY and CDR2 is SMNVEV (reference sequence). CDR3 in amino acids: CASSPRLAGIQETQYF. The CDR3 bases are TGTGCCAGCAGTCCGCGACTAGCGGGAATCCAAGAGACCCAGTACTTC.

This chain connects TRBV28 to TRBJ1-1, with 8 bases aligning to TRBD1. The CDR3 length is 15 residues. With V trimmed by 4 bases and J by 3 bases, 7 bases remained unmatched. CDR1 MDHEN and CDR2 SYDVKM come from the germline V gene. CDR3 sequence: CASSSPGRGHTEAFF. CDR3 coding DNA: TGTGCCAGCAGTTCCCCCGGCAGGGGGCACACTGAAGCTTTCTTT.

This chain connects TRBV28 to TRBJ2-3; 11 nucleotides match TRBD2. The CDR3 runs to 16 residues. V trimming: 6 bases; J trimming: 2 bases; junction bases outside the gene matches: 7. The germline CDR1 and CDR2 sequences are MDHEN and SYDVKM. The CDR3 DNA reads TGTGCCAGCAGCCCTGGACTAGCGGGTTTCACAGATACGCAGTATTTT. Translating it yields CASSPGLAGFTDTQYF.